The clone carrying this T cell receptor beta chain has only one observation. The antigen is undetermined. CDR3 length equals 13 residues. The germline V gene has CDR1 KGHDR and CDR2 SFDVKD. V was pared by 4 bases and J by 6 bases, with 9 bases between. These data are taken from a study of Ad26.COV2.S vaccination and SARS-CoV-2 variants. General study results and limits: Those who received the vaccine showed greater spike-specific TCR breadth than those given placebo. Total T cell responses, in the TCR breadth and depth analyses, may have been underestimated.

Sequencing used immunoSEQ multiplex PCR; TCRdb keeps in-frame clones, though not all of them. The sample lists just under 250,000 clones; 88% were seen once. Noted treatment: over 15 received Ad26.COV2.S at low or high dose, single or two shots; 5 received placebo; per-sample allocation not given. The samples were gathered on day 63 after the first injection of vaccine or placebo. An Ad26 vector that expressed Wuhan-strain SARS-CoV-2 spike constituted the vaccine. The chain is built from TRBV24-1 and TRBJ1-5, with D maybe TRBD1 (5 bases). The starting material was peripheral blood, obtained in a trial of Ad26.COV2.S vaccine versus placebo. This TCR derives from a person between 18 and 59 years old who received the Ad26.COV2.S COVID-19 vaccine or a placebo. The CDR3 here is CATSESGFQPQHF. The CDR3 nucleotides read TGTGCCACCAGTGAGTCAGGGTTTCAGCCCCAGCATTTT.